These T cell receptor beta chains were read from a single sample in a study of T cell responses to AZD1222 COVID-19 vaccine. Assay used: immunoSEQ multiplex PCR; TCRdb lists only in-frame clones, some missing. This sample has some 140,000 clones, with approximately 90% found just once. Here the sequenced sample was peripheral blood, taken on day 0 of AZD1222 vaccination. The receptor source for this set is an adult in good health. CDR3s include the opening cysteine and the closing phenylalanine or tryptophan. A D gene is named only where the DNA matches it firmly. Size is stated for part of the rows, as once, few or many counts, or as a class when the clone is expanded.

>.|TRBJ2-1|TRBV5-7|.
CASTVDRGTDNEQFF
TGTGCCAGCACCGTCGACCGGGGAACCGACAATGAGCAGTTCTTC
>TRBD2|TRBJ2-4|TRBV7-2|.
CASSWIGTSGRVAKNIQYF
TGTGCCAGCAGCTGGATCGGAACTAGCGGGAGGGTAGCCAAAAACATTCAGTACTTC
>TRBD1|TRBJ1-6|TRBV25-1|.
CASSGPGQGNSPLHF
TGTGCCAGCAGTGGACCGGGACAGGGTAATTCACCCCTCCACTTT
>.|TRBJ2-5|TRBV14|.
CASSRGFPGEFRTQYF
TGTGCCAGCAGCCGGGGTTTTCCGGGAGAATTCCGGACCCAGTACTTC
>TRBD1|TRBJ2-1|TRBV7-8|.
CASSFRTGGGEQFF
TGTGCCAGCAGCTTTAGGACAGGGGGAGGAGAGCAGTTCTTC
>TRBD1|TRBJ1-2|TRBV6-2/TRBV6-3|.
CASSFRDRDYGYTF
TGTGCCAGCAGTTTCCGGGACAGGGACTATGGCTACACCTTC
>.|TRBJ1-1|TRBV18|.
CASSPSPVNTEAFF
TGTGCCAGCTCACCAAGCCCGGTGAACACTGAAGCTTTCTTT
>.|TRBJ2-7|TRBV28|.
CASSLPPLYEQYF
TGTGCCAGCAGTTTGCCCCCCCTCTACGAGCAGTACTTC
>.|TRBJ1-1|TRBV27|.
CASSLSVKNTEAFF
TGTGCCAGCAGTTTATCAGTAAAGAACACTGAAGCTTTCTTT
>.|TRBJ2-2|TRBV18|.
CASSRDRELFF
TGTGCCAGCTCCCGTGACCGAGAACTGTTTTTT
>.|TRBJ2-7|TRBV28|.
CASSLTGRLYF
TGTGCCAGCAGCCTAACAGGGCGTCTGTACTTC
>.|TRBJ2-1|TRBV13|.
CASSFPGSQDYNEQFF
TGTGCCAGCAGCTTTCCCGGTTCACAAGACTACAATGAGCAGTTCTTC
>TRBD2|TRBJ2-5|TRBV19|.
CASSIVDSGGETQYF
TGTGCCAGTAGTATAGTCGATAGCGGGGGGGAGACCCAGTACTTC
>.|TRBJ1-1|TRBV6-1|once
CASSEQQGLKAFF
TGTGCCAGCAGTGAACAGCAGGGCCTCAAGGCTTTCTTT
>TRBD2|TRBJ2-1|TRBV27|.
CASSGLADNEQFF
TGTGCCAGCAGCGGACTAGCGGACAATGAGCAGTTCTTC
>TRBD1|TRBJ1-6|TRBV6-5|.
CASSSDREPLHF
TGTGCCAGCAGTTCCGACAGGGAACCCCTCCACTTT
>TRBD1|TRBJ1-1|TRBV29-1|.
CSTRTGGNTEAFF
TGCAGCACCAGGACAGGGGGAAACACTGAAGCTTTCTTT
>TRBD2|TRBJ2-1|TRBV9|.
CASSVSRAGEVRRKNEQFF
TGTGCCAGCAGCGTGAGCCGAGCGGGAGAGGTTAGGCGTAAGAATGAGCAGTTCTTC
>.|TRBJ1-1|TRBV9|.
CASSVKVRTEAFF
TGTGCCAGCAGCGTAAAAGTGAGGACTGAAGCTTTCTTT
>.|TRBJ2-2|TRBV6-2/TRBV6-3|.
CASSRDRLWGTGELFF
TGTGCCAGCAGCCGTGACAGGTTATGGGGCACCGGGGAGCTGTTTTTT
>.|TRBJ2-7|TRBV2|.
CASTRSTASYEQYF
TGTGCCAGCACTCGATCGACAGCCTCCTACGAGCAGTACTTC
>.|TRBJ2-7|TRBV7-9|.
CASSLGTSAESSYEQYF
TGTGCCAGCAGCTTAGGAACCTCGGCGGAGAGCTCCTACGAGCAGTACTTC
>.|TRBJ1-1|TRBV14|.
CATAGGDTEAFF
TGTGCCACCGCGGGGGGGGACACTGAAGCTTTCTTT
>.|TRBJ1-1|TRBV30|few
CAWSDNFNTEAFF
TGTGCCTGGAGTGACAACTTTAACACTGAAGCTTTCTTT
>.|TRBJ1-1|TRBV15|.
CATSRDRSDIVTEAFF
TGTGCCACCAGCAGAGATCGTTCGGACATCGTCACTGAAGCTTTCTTT
>.|TRBJ1-5|TRBV3-1/TRBV3-2|.
CASSRQPQHF
TGTGCCAGCAGTCGCCAGCCCCAGCATTTT
>.|TRBJ2-5|TRBV10-3|.
CAISELRETQYF
TGTGCCATCAGTGAGCTGAGGGAGACCCAGTACTTC
>.|TRBJ1-5|TRBV27|.
CASSLFFGNQPQHF
TGTGCCAGCAGTTTATTTTTTGGCAATCAGCCCCAGCATTTT
>TRBD2|TRBJ2-3|TRBV11-2|.
CASTRGGAPADTQYF
TGTGCCAGCACCCGGGGGGGGGCCCCCGCAGATACGCAGTATTTT
>TRBD1|TRBJ2-5|TRBV5-6|.
CASSLLGTGQQETQYF
TGTGCCAGCAGCTTGCTCGGGACAGGACAGCAAGAGACCCAGTACTTC
>TRBD1|TRBJ2-3|TRBV28|.
CASSPRQGMSTDTQYF
TGTGCCAGCAGCCCTCGACAGGGAATGAGCACAGATACGCAGTATTTT
>.|TRBJ1-6|TRBV11-2|.
CASSSQYNNSPLHF
TGTGCCAGCAGCTCCCAGTACAATAATTCACCCCTCCACTTT